The 5 T cell receptor beta chains presented below share a single source sample, sequenced in a study of Graves' ophthalmopathy and Graves' hyperthyroidism. Scientists amplified the TCR beta CDR3 regions from RNA transcripts. Amplification began with first-round RT-PCR using HTBI primers, then second-round multiplex PCR was performed. From the multiplex PCR reads, TCRdb called clonotypes with MiXCR, one entry per CDR3 protein. The table shows 620,000 or so distinct CDR3 sequences, with about 20% occurring only once. Sequenced input: peripheral blood. The receptors were sampled from a woman under 30 with stable Graves' hyperthyroidism. Some clones in this sample may be carry-over from other donors' samples.

This clonotype was recorded many times. This sequence joins TRBV25-1 and TRBJ2-2; 7 bases line up with TRBD1. Germline values: CDR1 MGHDK, CDR2 SYGVNS. With 2 bases clipped from V and 1 base from J, the junction kept 4 bases outside the gene matches. The CDR3 has 16 amino acids. This chain's CDR3 is CASSEQGVLNTGELFF. The CDR3, as DNA: TGTGCCAGCAGTGAACAGGGGGTACTGAACACCGGGGAGCTGTTTTTT.

This clonotype has only one observation. The V gene is TRBV6-1, the J gene TRBJ2-5, with D possibly called TRBD1 or TRBD2 (5 bases each). V was pared by 7 bases and J by 5 bases, with 17 bases between. This CDR3 contains 14 residues. Germline CDR1 is MNHNS and CDR2 is SASEGT. The CDR3 DNA sequence: TGTGCCAGCACCCGCCTCGGGGCGGAGGAGACCCAGTACTTC. It is translated as CASTRLGAEETQYF.

This clonotype has a count of ten or more. This chain uses TRBV7-2 with TRBJ2-7; 10 nucleotides line up with TRBD2. Germline loops: CDR1 SGHTA, CDR2 FQGNSA. CDR3 size: 15 residues. Unmatched junction bases numbered 7, after V lost 5 bases and J lost 3 bases. Here the CDR3 DNA reads TGTGCCAGCAGCATCACCGGGACTAGCGACTACGAGCAGTACTTC. Translated: CASSITGTSDYEQYF.

On this clonotype itself: One end of the junction fails to match germline, which may point to a read error. The J gene is TRBJ2-7, the V gene TRBV6-2 or TRBV6-3, with D perhaps TRBD1 or TRBD2 (5 bases each). The V gene's germline CDR1 is MNHEY and CDR2 SVGEGT. The CDR3 is made up of 12 amino acids. The CDR3 nucleotides read TGTGCTAGCAAGCCTTGGGGGTACGAGCAGTACTTC. As protein: CASKPWGYEQYF.

The gene calls are TRBV6-1 and TRBJ1-2; 9 positions agree with TRBD1. This CDR3 has 13 residues. The germline gives CDR1 MNHNS, CDR2 SASEGT. The ends lost 9 bases at V and 8 bases at J; junction bases unmatched: 10. The CDR3 DNA reads TGTGCCAGTAGAGGGACAGGGATCGGGGGCTACACCTTC. This encodes CASRGTGIGGYTF.